These 19 T cell receptor beta chains came from one sample sequenced in a study of T-cell reconstitution after alpha-beta-depleted transplantation in children. Unique molecular identifiers were built into the TCRbeta library. MiXCR was run by TCRdb on the PCR reads, yielding one entry per CDR3 protein. The sample has some 200,000 distinct CDR3 sequences, over 5.5% seen once. This sample comprised PBMCs from the stem cell graft donor, obtained from the stem cell graft. The source is a human donor who donated a stem cell graft to a child with Wiskott-Aldrich syndrome.

The sample holds many counts of this clonotype. The genes are TRBV29-1 and TRBJ2-2, with D possibly being TRBD1 or TRBD2 (5 bases each). Trimming took off 7 bases at V and 5 bases at J, with 11 bases between the two ends. CDR3 length: 12 amino acids. The germline V gene encodes CDR1 SQVTM and CDR2 ANQGSEA. The CDR3 nucleotides are TGCAGCGCCCGGTGGGGGACCGGGGAGCTGTTTTTT. This sequence encodes CSARWGTGELFF.

In this sample, this clonotype turned up many times. The V and J genes are TRBV10-1 and TRBJ2-2; D may be TRBD2 (6 bases). CDR3 length: 14 amino acids. The germline gives CDR1 WNHNN, CDR2 SYGVQD (reference sequence). V lost 3 bases and J 3 bases, leaving 8 bases between the germline ends. Written as DNA, the CDR3 is TGCGCCAGCAGTGAACTAGCCTACACCGGGGAGCTGTTTTTT. This gives the protein CASSELAYTGELFF.

About this clonotype itself: At one end, the junction sequence differs from germline, possibly due to a read error. This chain's CDR3 is CATSDQPSGRDTDTQFF. The CDR3 DNA reads TGTGCCACCAGTGACCAGCCTAGCGGGCGGGACACAGATACGCAGTTTTTT. J is TRBJ2-3 and V is TRBV24-1, with 8 bases aligning to TRBD2. This CDR3 is built from 17 residues. Per the germline V gene, CDR1 is KGHDR and CDR2 is SFDVKD.

This clonotype was picked up many times. The rearrangement uses TRBV11-2 and TRBJ2-7, with unresolved D. Trimming took off 1 base at V and 5 bases at J, with 9 bases between the two ends. Per the germline V gene, CDR1 is SGHAT and CDR2 is FQNNGV. This CDR3 is 13 amino acids long. CDR3 sequence: CASSLVANHEQYF. The DNA for the CDR3 is TGTGCCAGCAGCTTAGTCGCCAACCACGAGCAGTACTTC.

The chain links TRBV3-1 to TRBJ1-4; tentatively, D is TRBD1 (5 bases). Germline V gene lookup returns CDR1 LGHDT and CDR2 YNNKEL (reference sequence). The CDR3 covers 15 residues. The V end lost 4 bases, the J end lost 8 bases, and 17 bases lay between the germline ends. The CDR3 sequence is CASSPMGLVEEKLFF. For the CDR3, the DNA is TGTGCCAGCAGCCCGATGGGACTGGTTGAAGAAAAACTGTTTTTT.

This clonotype was seen at least ten times. The chain links TRBV20-1 to TRBJ2-3, with unresolved D. The CDR3 is 13 amino acids. V dropped 6 bases and J dropped 2 bases, with 12 bases sitting between them. Germline assignment: CDR1 DFQATT and CDR2 SNEGSKA (reference sequence). The chain's CDR3 is CSAPAELTDTQYF. The CDR3 region has the DNA TGCAGTGCACCAGCAGAACTCACAGATACGCAGTATTTT.

This clonotype was detected many times. This chain connects TRBV24-1 to TRBJ2-5, with 8 bases lining up with TRBD2. V shed 0 bases and J 3 bases; nucleotides not matched to a gene: 8. The CDR3 sequence is 17 residues long. CDR1 is KGHDR and CDR2 is SFDVKD in the germline V gene. CDR3 in amino acids: CATSDLPGLEREETQYF. In DNA form, the CDR3 reads TGTGCCACCAGTGATTTGCCGGGACTAGAGAGGGAAGAGACCCAGTACTTC.

The table lists this clonotype with many counts. The V gene is TRBV12-3 or TRBV12-4, the J gene TRBJ2-1; D perhaps matches TRBD1 (6 bases). The V gene lost 6 bases and the J gene lost 6 bases, with 18 bases spanning the gap. This CDR3 region has 15 residues. This CDR3 reads CASRLGLLGGNEQFF. In DNA form, the CDR3 reads TGTGCCAGCAGACTAGGACTTCTAGGGGGCAATGAGCAGTTCTTC.

This clonotype was detected many times. The V and J genes are TRBV6-5 and TRBJ2-7, with D perhaps TRBD2 (7 bases). V dropped 7 bases and J dropped 3 bases, with 22 bases sitting between them. This CDR3 comprises 16 residues. Germline lookup yields CDR1 MNHEY and CDR2 SVGAGI. DNA for the CDR3: TGTGCCAGCACCAAACGGGGGGCAGGGAGCGACTACGAGCAGTACTTC. It specifies CASTKRGAGSDYEQYF.

This clonotype was recorded at least ten times. The J gene is TRBJ1-2, the V gene TRBV28, with D perhaps matching TRBD1 (5 bases). This CDR3 comprises 14 residues. The germline CDR1 and CDR2 sequences are MDHEN and SYDVKM. The V end lost 1 base, the J end lost 7 bases, and 13 bases lay between the germline ends. Written as DNA, the CDR3 is TGTGCCAGCAGTTTATTGGGGCTTGAAGGTGGCTACACCTTC. Translating it yields CASSLLGLEGGYTF.

This clonotype was seen ten or more times. CDR3 DNA: TGTGCCAGCAGTGAAGTGGGGGGCCGAGGTGGCTACACCTTC. This encodes CASSEVGGRGGYTF. The J gene is TRBJ1-2, the V gene TRBV2; D may be TRBD1 (6 bases). The ends were cut back, 1 base at V and 7 bases at J, with 13 bases in the middle. Germline V gene sequence: CDR1 SNHLY, CDR2 FYNNEI. The CDR3 is made up of 14 amino acids.

As DNA, the CDR3 is TGTGCCAGCACCCTTACGGCCTTTAGCGGGAGGGTCGTCGACGAGCAGTACTTC. Its protein product is CASTLTAFSGRVVDEQYF. The chain employs TRBV11-2 and TRBJ2-7, with 11 nucleotides matching TRBD2. The CDR3 has 18 residues. Trimming at V came to 7 bases and at J to 5 bases, leaving 19 bases not matched to a gene. Germline V gene lookup returns CDR1 SGHAT and CDR2 FQNNGV.

This clonotype was counted many times. The V gene is TRBV2, the J gene TRBJ1-1; a possible D gene is TRBD1 (5 bases). Trimming pared 8 bases from V and 4 bases from J, leaving 14 bases between. In germline, CDR1 is SNHLY, CDR2 FYNNEI. This CDR3 is built from 13 residues. The CDR3 region has the DNA TGTGCCAGCGGGGCTGATGTGGGCACTGAAGCTTTCTTT. Translation: CASGADVGTEAFF. Combining the CDR3 with reference TRBV2 and TRBJ1-1 gives the whole variable domain EPEVTQTPSHQVTQMGQEVILRCVPISNHLYFYWYRQILGQKVEFLVSFYNNEISEKSEIFDDQFSVERPDGSNFTLKIRSTKLEDSAMYFCASGADVGTEAFFGQGTRLTVV.

The V and J genes are TRBV29-1 and TRBJ2-5; D is undetermined. V was clipped by 4 bases and J by 3 bases, with 3 bases between them. The CDR3 is 10 amino acids. CDR1 and CDR2 from the germline V gene are SQVTM and ANQGSEA. The CDR3 loop is CSVGEETQYF. CDR3 coding DNA: TGCAGCGTTGGAGAAGAGACCCAGTACTTC.

Many counts were recorded for this clonotype. The V and J genes are TRBV10-1 and TRBJ2-5; D unresolved. Trimming stripped 8 bases from V and 1 base from J, with 20 bases between. The CDR3 is 16 residues long. Looked up from germline, CDR1 is WNHNN and CDR2 is SYGVQD (reference sequence). Here the CDR3 DNA reads TGCGCCAGCCTTAGACAAAACGGGTATGGCCAAGAGACCCAGTACTTC. This sequence encodes CASLRQNGYGQETQYF.

This clonotype was picked up a small number of times. The chain employs TRBV11-2 and TRBJ2-5; 11 bases map to TRBD2. Germline loops: CDR1 SGHAT, CDR2 FQNNGV. The CDR3 extends over 15 amino acids. The trim removed 5 bases at V and 5 bases at J, leaving 7 bases unmatched. The CDR3 reads CASSPRLAGRETQYF. The CDR3 nucleotides are TGTGCCAGCAGCCCCAGACTAGCGGGAAGGGAGACCCAGTACTTC.

The chain recombines TRBV7-2 with TRBJ2-7; possible D gene TRBD2, 5 bases. CDR1 is SGHTA, CDR2 FQGNSA, per germline. Trimming left V 5 bases short and J 4 bases short, with 12 bases between. The CDR3 contains 13 residues. CDR3: CASSQNSGYEQYF. In nucleotides, the CDR3 is TGTGCCAGCAGCCAAAATTCGGGGTACGAGCAGTACTTC. Together with reference TRBV7-2 and TRBJ2-7, the CDR3 gives the full variable domain: GAGVSQSPSNKVTEKGKDVELRCDPISGHTALYWYRQSLGQGLEFLIYFQGNSAPDKSGLPSDRFSAERTGGSVSTLTIQRTQQEDSAVYLCASSQNSGYEQYFGPGTRLTVT.

V usage is TRBV5-1 and J usage is TRBJ2-3; 12 bases line up with TRBD1. Per the germline V gene, CDR1 is SGHRS and CDR2 is YFSETQ. V shed 4 bases and J 6 bases; nucleotides not matched to a gene: 15. This CDR3 has 18 amino acids. The CDR3 region has the DNA TGCGCCAGCAGCACCGAATTGTTCGGGACAGGGGGCGGCGATACGCAGTATTTT. Translated: CASSTELFGTGGGDTQYF. The full variable domain, completed using reference TRBV5-1 and TRBJ2-3, is KAGVTQTPRYLIKTRGQQVTLSCSPISGHRSVSWYQQTPGQGLQFLFEYFSETQRNKGNFPGRFSGRQFSNSRSEMNVSTLELGDSALYLCASSTELFGTGGGDTQYFGPGTRLTVL.

This clonotype was observed many times. This rearrangement joins TRBV7-7 to TRBJ2-5; a weak D match, TRBD1 (5 bases). The V end lost 2 bases, the J end lost 1 base, and 8 bases lay between the germline ends. From germline, CDR1 is SSHAT and CDR2 FNYEAQ (reference sequence). This CDR3 has 14 amino acids. The CDR3 DNA reads as TGTGCCAGCAGCTTATCCAGGGTCCAAGAGACCCAGTACTTC. Protein: CASSLSRVQETQYF.